The 32 T cell receptor beta chains below come from one sample, sequenced in a study of blood T cells in healthy people across ages. It was with a sample-barcoded 5' primer and a J-beta primer mix that a second PCR of roughly 7 to 11 cycles was run. TCRdb fed the 5' RACE reads into MiXCR, producing one record per CDR3 protein. The sample holds some 900,000 distinct CDR3 sequences, roughly 52% seen once. The material sequenced was blood. The receptors were gathered from a man aged 25 to 45 in good health.

This chain uses TRBV3-1 with TRBJ2-7; D call uncertain. V was trimmed by 4 bases and J by 6 bases, leaving 10 bases between them. Germline CDR1 LGHDT, CDR2 YNNKEL (reference sequence). This CDR3 spans 12 amino acids. The CDR3 protein is CASSRDKREQYF. CDR3 bases: TGTGCCAGCAGCCGAGACAAACGCGAGCAGTACTTC.

The sample holds one count of this clonotype. The chain combines TRBV18 with TRBJ1-3; unclear D gene. CDR1 KGHSH and CDR2 LQKENI come from the germline V gene. CDR3 length: 15 amino acids. V lost 1 base, J lost 2 bases, and 9 bases lay in between. The CDR3 region has the DNA TGTGCCAGCTCACCACAAAGGGATGCTGGAAACACCATATATTTT. Protein: CASSPQRDAGNTIYF.

The chain combines TRBV7-9 with TRBJ2-1, with D perhaps TRBD2 (6 bases). Germline CDR1 SEHNR, CDR2 FQNEAQ (reference sequence). This CDR3 has 14 amino acids. Trimming left V 1 base short and J 8 bases short, with 12 bases between. CDR3 sequence (DNA): TGTGCCAGCAGCTTAGAGCCCCCGGGGGATGAGCAGTTCTTC. Amino acid sequence: CASSLEPPGDEQFF.

There are a few counts of this clonotype. The chain couples TRBV5-5 to TRBJ2-1; D may be TRBD1 (6 bases). Deletions cut 0 bases from V and 7 bases from J, with 14 bases between. Germline V gene data show CDR1 as SGHKS and CDR2 as YYEKEE (reference sequence). The CDR3 has 15 residues. CDR3 protein: CASSLEGTPRNEQFF. Written as DNA, the CDR3 is TGTGCCAGCAGCTTGGAAGGGACACCTAGGAATGAGCAGTTCTTC.

The chain carries TRBV7-9 and TRBJ2-2, with 7 nucleotides matching TRBD2. The junction had 10 bases not matched to a gene; V was cut back by 2 bases and J by 7 bases. The CDR3 covers 16 residues. Per germline, CDR1 SEHNR and CDR2 FQNEAQ (reference sequence). CDR3 nucleotides: TGTGCCAGCAGCTTATTGATCGGGGGGAACGTCGGGGAGCTGTTTTTT. Translated: CASSLLIGGNVGELFF. The variable domain in full, with the rest retrieved from reference TRBV7-9 and TRBJ2-2, is DTGVSQNPRHKITKRGQNVTFRCDPISEHNRLYWYRQTLGQGPEFLTYFQNEAQLEKSRLLSDRFSAERPKGSFSTLEIQRTEQGDSAMYLCASSLLIGGNVGELFFGEGSRLTVL.

The rearrangement joins TRBV20-1 to TRBJ2-5, with 7 bases fitting TRBD1. Germline V gene data show CDR1 as DFQATT and CDR2 as SNEGSKA (reference sequence). The trim removed 4 bases at V and 5 bases at J, leaving 10 bases unmatched. There are 14 residues in the CDR3. In DNA, the CDR3 is TGCAGTGCTAAGGGTCAGGGGGAACGGGAGACCCAGTACTTC. Its protein product is CSAKGQGERETQYF.

This clonotype was detected a few times. The chain uses TRBV12-3 or TRBV12-4 and TRBJ1-2; D remains unclear. V dropped 1 base and J dropped 8 bases, with 5 bases sitting between them. CDR3 length equals 11 residues. CDR3 coding DNA: TGTGCCAGCAGTTTAGGGCGAGGCTACACCTTC. This translates into CASSLGRGYTF.

The chain has TRBV7-2 and TRBJ1-1; no firm D call. V lost 5 bases and J 6 bases, leaving 16 bases between the germline ends. CDR1 is SGHTA and CDR2 is FQGNSA in the germline V gene. The CDR3 contains 14 residues. The DNA for the CDR3 is TGTGCCAGCAGCCCGAGTCCTTTAGGCCCTGAAGCTTTCTTT. Amino acids: CASSPSPLGPEAFF. Combining the CDR3 with reference TRBV7-2 and TRBJ1-1 gives the whole variable domain GAGVSQSPSNKVTEKGKDVELRCDPISGHTALYWYRQSLGQGLEFLIYFQGNSAPDKSGLPSDRFSAERTGGSVSTLTIQRTQQEDSAVYLCASSPSPLGPEAFFGQGTRLTVV.

This CDR3 reads CASSSTDETQYF. Here the CDR3 DNA reads TGTGCCAGCAGCTCGACAGATGAGACCCAGTACTTC. This chain joins TRBV7-2 and TRBJ2-5, with a possible D match to TRBD1 (5 bases). The CDR3 extends over 12 amino acids. Germline CDR1 is SGHTA and CDR2 is FQGNSA. V lost 4 bases and J 5 bases, leaving 8 bases between the germline ends.

This clonotype was detected a few times. The V call is TRBV4-2, the J call TRBJ1-5, with 10 bases aligning to TRBD1. This CDR3 is built from 17 residues. Unmatched junction bases numbered 6, after V lost 4 bases and J lost 0 bases. Looked up from germline, CDR1 is LGHNA and CDR2 is YNFKEQ. CDR3 DNA: TGTGCCAGCAGCCCCGGGACAGGGGCCGATAGCAATCAGCCCCAGCATTTT. This codes for CASSPGTGADSNQPQHF.

The sample holds a few counts of this clonotype. The chain has TRBV5-1 and TRBJ2-3; maybe TRBD1 (6 bases). V was clipped by 0 bases and J by 4 bases, with 15 bases between them. CDR3 length: 16 amino acids. The germline V gene has CDR1 SGHRS and CDR2 YFSETQ. The DNA of the CDR3 is TGCGCCAGCAGCTTGGAAGCACAGGGAAGGTCAGATACGCAGTATTTT. Protein product: CASSLEAQGRSDTQYF.

This clonotype was detected a few times. The chain has TRBV7-2 and TRBJ2-1; 10 bases map to TRBD2. Per the germline V gene, CDR1 is SGHTA and CDR2 is FQGNSA. Germline trimming cut 4 bases from V and 6 bases from J; bases unmatched to any gene: 9. This CDR3 comprises 16 residues. The DNA for the CDR3 is TGTGCCAGCAGCTCCCCAAGCGGGGGGGCATTCAATGAGCAGTTCTTC. Residues: CASSSPSGGAFNEQFF.

The V and J genes are TRBV7-9 and TRBJ1-2, with D possibly matching TRBD1 (5 bases). Per germline, CDR1 SEHNR and CDR2 FQNEAQ (reference sequence). Trimming removed 5 bases from V and 8 bases from J, with 21 bases in between. The CDR3 runs 15 residues. CDR3: CASSTETAHSVGYTF. The CDR3 DNA reads as TGTGCCAGCAGCACTGAGACAGCCCATTCGGTGGGCTACACCTTC.

This sequence joins TRBV10-2 and TRBJ2-2, with D possibly TRBD2 on 6 matching bases. The V gene's germline CDR1 is WSHSY and CDR2 SAAADI. Trimming pared 2 bases from V and 7 bases from J, leaving 8 bases between. The CDR3 spans 13 residues. As DNA, the CDR3 is TGCGCCAGCAGTGAGGCGGAGGGCGGGGAGCTGTTTTTT. Encoded protein: CASSEAEGGELFF.

This clonotype showed up just a few times. The J gene is TRBJ2-3, the V gene TRBV10-3; D unclear. The germline CDR1 and CDR2 sequences are ENHRY and SYGVKD. Trimming removed 0 bases from V and 7 bases from J, with 11 bases in between. The CDR3 totals 14 residues. CDR3 sequence: CAISESAEAYTQYF. CDR3 coding DNA: TGTGCCATCAGTGAGTCGGCCGAAGCATATACGCAGTATTTT.

At least ten counts were recorded for this clonotype. The chain joins TRBV12-3 or TRBV12-4 to TRBJ2-3; D might be TRBD1 (6 bases). V was shortened by 5 bases and J by 4 bases, with 10 bases between the two germline ends. The CDR3 sequence is 13 residues long. This chain's CDR3 is CASSTQGPDTQYF. For the CDR3, the DNA is TGTGCCAGCAGTACACAGGGTCCAGATACGCAGTATTTT.

The rearrangement uses TRBV25-1 and TRBJ2-1; D is undetermined. V was trimmed by 9 bases and J by 7 bases, leaving 10 bases between them. The CDR3 contains 11 residues. Germline V lookup: CDR1 MGHDK, CDR2 SYGVNS. The CDR3 is CARTLGNEQFF. The CDR3 DNA sequence: TGTGCCAGAACTTTGGGGAATGAGCAGTTCTTC.

Of note for this clonotype: This may come from a read error, since a much larger clone is one base off. J is TRBJ1-2 and V is TRBV29-1, with D hard to call. Germline V CDR1 and CDR2: SQVTM, ANQGSEA. This CDR3 spans 13 amino acids. CDR3 sequence reads: CSVSSGPNYDYTF. In DNA form, the CDR3 reads TGCAGCGTCAGCAGCGGGCCTAACTATGACTACACCTTC.

As DNA, the CDR3 is TGCAGTGCGAAGTTGACAGGGGCCCTCTACGAGCAGTACTTC. Protein product: CSAKLTGALYEQYF. The chain recombines TRBV20-1 with TRBJ2-7, with 8 bases fitting TRBD1. Germline loops: CDR1 DFQATT, CDR2 SNEGSKA (reference sequence). V shed 6 bases and J 3 bases; nucleotides not matched to a gene: 10. This CDR3 is built from 14 residues.

This chain joins TRBV3-1 and TRBJ2-7; 10 nucleotides align to TRBD1. CDR1 is LGHDT, CDR2 YNNKEL, per germline (reference sequence). The CDR3 loop spans 16 amino acids. V gave up 1 base and J gave up 5 bases; unmatched junction bases: 8. Here the CDR3 reads CASSQVTTDRGDEQYF. DNA for the CDR3: TGTGCCAGCAGCCAAGTCACTACGGACAGGGGGGACGAGCAGTACTTC.

The rearrangement uses TRBV27 and TRBJ1-1; TRBD1 might be the D (5 bases). Germline V lookup: CDR1 MNHEY, CDR2 SMNVEV (reference sequence). V was trimmed by 4 bases and J by 4 bases, leaving 13 bases between them. The CDR3 contains 14 residues. In DNA, the CDR3 is TGTGCCAGCAGTTCCCAAGGGGCGACCACTGAAGCTTTCTTT. This codes for CASSSQGATTEAFF.

The gene calls are TRBV4-2 and TRBJ2-3; 12 bases match TRBD2. Losses at the gene ends were 1 base for V and 5 bases for J; bases not matched to a gene: 7. CDR1 and CDR2 from the germline V gene are LGHNA and YNFKEQ. The length of the CDR3 is 17 residues. Here the CDR3 reads CASSQVTSGGSLDTQYF. The CDR3 nucleotides read TGTGCCAGCAGCCAAGTAACTAGCGGGGGGTCCCTAGATACGCAGTATTTT.

The chain's CDR3 is CASTIAVSGANVLTF. CDR3 DNA: TGTGCCAGCACTATAGCCGTCTCTGGGGCCAACGTCCTGACTTTC. The chain carries TRBV6-5 and TRBJ2-6; D is unclear. Deletions cut 7 bases from V and 0 bases from J, with 10 bases between. The germline gives CDR1 MNHEY, CDR2 SVGAGI. The CDR3 is 15 amino acids.

The genes are TRBV4-2 and TRBJ2-7; D perhaps matches TRBD1 (6 bases). Trimming removed 1 base from V and 7 bases from J, with 14 bases in between. From germline, CDR1 is LGHNA and CDR2 YNFKEQ. The CDR3 spans 14 residues. Here the CDR3 reads CASSQVREGDEQYF. CDR3 in DNA: TGTGCCAGCAGCCAAGTCCGTGAGGGGGATGAGCAGTACTTC.

This clonotype was picked up a small number of times. V is TRBV12-3 or TRBV12-4 and J is TRBJ2-7; 10 bases match TRBD1. The V segment lost 5 bases and the J segment 2 bases; nucleotides outside the gene matches: 3. The CDR3 sequence is 14 residues long. The CDR3 nucleotides are TGTGCCAGCAGTGCGGGACAGGGGACCTACGAGCAGTACTTC. Its translation: CASSAGQGTYEQYF.

This sequence joins TRBV20-1 and TRBJ2-3; 8 nucleotides align to TRBD2. CDR1 is DFQATT, CDR2 SNEGSKA, per germline (reference sequence). V dropped 4 bases and J dropped 6; count of bases not matched to a gene: 6. The CDR3 extends over 13 amino acids. CDR3 loop: CSANGGAADTQYF. For the CDR3, the DNA is TGCAGTGCTAACGGGGGGGCAGCTGATACGCAGTATTTT.

The rearrangement links TRBV2 to TRBJ2-3; D possibly corresponds to TRBD1 (6 bases). This CDR3 has 15 residues. The germline gives CDR1 SNHLY, CDR2 FYNNEI. V dropped 5 bases and J dropped 1 base, with 13 bases sitting between them. CDR3 protein: CASSPQGSGTDTQYF. In DNA form, the CDR3 reads TGTGCCAGCAGTCCACAGGGCTCAGGCACAGATACGCAGTATTTT.

This clonotype has a count of ten or more. This sequence joins TRBV9 and TRBJ1-2, with D maybe TRBD1 (5 bases). The V end lost 6 bases, the J end lost 8 bases, and 14 bases lay between the germline ends. This CDR3 is 12 amino acids long. Germline CDR1 reads SGDLS; CDR2 reads YYNGEE. The CDR3: CASNKGFTGYTF. The CDR3 nucleotides are TGTGCCAGCAATAAGGGGTTTACCGGCTACACCTTC.

The genes are TRBV4-1 and TRBJ2-5, with D possibly called TRBD1 or TRBD2 (5 bases each). With the DNA end fitting TRBJ2-7 better, the J assignment may be wrong. CDR1 MGHRA and CDR2 YSYEKL come from the germline V gene. The CDR3 length is 16 residues. The CDR3 region is CASSQDEGFVLYEQYF. As DNA, the CDR3 is TGCGCCAGCAGCCAAGACGAGGGGTTTGTTCTCTACGAGCAGTACTTC.

The sample holds one count of this clonotype. Sequence at one end of the junction differs from germline and may be a read error. This sequence joins TRBV3-1 and TRBJ2-1, with 9 bases aligning to TRBD2. The CDR3 contains 19 residues. Per the germline V gene, CDR1 is LGHDT and CDR2 is YNNKEL (reference sequence). The CDR3 loop is CASSQEVTRGGPIDNGQFF. As DNA, the CDR3 is TGTGCCAGCAGCCAAGAAGTAACGCGGGGGGGCCCTATCGACAATGGGCAGTTCTTC.

This clonotype has a handful of counts. This sequence joins TRBV12-3 or TRBV12-4 and TRBJ1-5, with D perhaps TRBD1 (5 bases). Trimming stripped 3 bases from V and 5 bases from J, with 14 bases between. The CDR3 is made up of 15 amino acids. The CDR3 bases are TGTGCCAGCAGTTTGGAGGCAGGGCCCCATCAGCCCCAGCATTTT. This translates into CASSLEAGPHQPQHF.

The CDR3 DNA reads TGCAGCGTTGAAGGAGGGGTGGACAGTGGAAAACTGTTTTTT. It specifies CSVEGGVDSGKLFF. V and J are TRBV29-1 and TRBJ1-4; TRBD1 is a possible D gene (6 bases). The CDR3 is made up of 14 amino acids. Germline V gives CDR1 SQVTM, CDR2 ANQGSEA. The V and J ends lost 1 base and 10 bases respectively, with 16 bases between them.